Detailed here is one TCR beta chain. Its matching antigen is unknown. Researchers took RNA transcripts and amplified TCR beta CDR3 regions from them. Amplification began with first-round RT-PCR using HTBI primers, then second-round multiplex PCR was performed. TCRdb recomputed calls from the multiplex PCR reads with MiXCR, one row per CDR3 protein. Here the sample spans approximately 1.2 million distinct CDR3 sequences, 35% to 45% being singletons. The CDR3 is made up of 16 amino acids. The V gene's germline CDR1 is SGHTA and CDR2 FQGNSA. The germline V and J ends were trimmed by 10 bases and 4 bases, with 20 bases remaining between them. This record comes from a study of Graves' ophthalmopathy and Graves' hyperthyroidism. Study information: Ophthalmopathy not arising within 18 months of follow-up defined hyperthyroidism as stable.

Orbital computed tomography and thyroid ultrasound, along with TRAb, serum thyroxine and clinical symptoms, underpinned diagnosis. General observations from the study: For predicting ophthalmopathy progression, the model had around 64% sensitivity and nearly 75% specificity. In blood, most expanded thyroid clonotypes above 0.001 frequency were also detected.

This clonotype was sampled from an adult man with Graves' hyperthyroidism. The chain employs TRBV7-2 and TRBJ2-6; D possibly corresponds to TRBD1 (6 bases). Material: peripheral blood or thyroid tissue (not recorded which). DNA of the CDR3: TGTGCCATCCGCATTACAGGGTTCTCCGGGGCCAACGTCCTGACTTTC. This translates into CAIRITGFSGANVLTF.